The 14 T cell receptor beta chains given below trace back to one sample, sequenced in a study of brain T cells in children with intractable seizures (dated by TCRdb to about 2021). Reading the label with the study, this specimen's time point is: blood from clinic visit 5 months post-surgery; TSC patient then seizure free. The library was prepared using the immunoSEQ multiplex PCR assay. Here the immuneACCESS table is served through TCRdb, limited to in-frame sequences with V and J called. Missing clones are a known gap in these copies; in checked studies unresolved V genes cover under half, and the rest lacks a known reason. Here the sample has about 340,000 clones; over 90% occur a single time. Under 7% of the sample goes to the ten largest clones. This specimen was peripheral blood, taken approximately 5 months after surgery. The receptors derive from a boy younger than two with tuberous sclerosis and intractable seizures.

The V and J genes are TRBV5-1 and TRBJ2-2; D unclear. V was trimmed by 0 bases and J by 2 bases, leaving 8 bases between them. Germline V gene lookup returns CDR1 SGHRS and CDR2 YFSETQ. The CDR3 consists of 15 residues. The CDR3 region is CASSLDSPNTGELFF. The CDR3 DNA sequence: TGCGCCAGCAGCTTGGACAGCCCTAACACCGGGGAGCTGTTTTTT. The whole variable domain, remainder taken from reference TRBV5-1 and TRBJ2-2, is KAGVTQTPRYLIKTRGQQVTLSCSPISGHRSVSWYQQTPGQGLQFLFEYFSETQRNKGNFPGRFSGRQFSNSRSEMNVSTLELGDSALYLCASSLDSPNTGELFFGEGSRLTVL.

This chain connects TRBV3-1 (or the pseudogene TRBV3-2) to TRBJ1-5; TRBD1 matches 7 bases. V shed 6 bases and J 4 bases; nucleotides not matched to a gene: 6. CDR1 is LGHDT and CDR2 is YNNKEL in the germline V gene (reference sequence). The CDR3 has 14 amino acids. The CDR3 protein is CASSRGQENQPQHF. CDR3 bases: TGTGCCAGCAGTCGCGGACAGGAGAATCAGCCCCAGCATTTT.

The gene calls are TRBV4-1 and TRBJ2-7; D is perhaps TRBD1 or TRBD2 (6 bases each). The germline gives CDR1 MGHRA, CDR2 YSYEKL. V lost 7 bases and J 1 base, leaving 11 bases between the germline ends. CDR3 length: 13 amino acids. As DNA, the CDR3 is TGCGCCAGCAAGGGGGGAAGGTCCTACGAGCAGTACTTC. Its translation is CASKGGRSYEQYF.

The CDR3 region has the DNA TGTGCCAGCACCCACAAGGTGGAGGGCGACGAGCAGTACTTC. It encodes CASTHKVEGDEQYF. The chain links TRBV2 to TRBJ2-7; D is possibly TRBD2 (6 bases). CDR1 and CDR2 from the germline V gene are SNHLY and FYNNEI. V lost 7 bases and J 5 bases, leaving 18 bases between the germline ends. The CDR3 runs 14 residues.

This sequence joins TRBV19 and TRBJ2-2, with D maybe TRBD2 (6 bases). Looked up from germline, CDR1 is LNHDA and CDR2 is SQIVND (reference sequence). The CDR3 totals 15 residues. The V end lost 7 bases, the J end lost 5 bases, and 17 bases lay between the germline ends. The CDR3 loop reads CASKPAGSLTGELFF. In DNA, the CDR3 is TGTGCCAGTAAGCCAGCCGGGAGTCTTACCGGGGAGCTGTTTTTT.

The chain links TRBV3-1 (or the pseudogene TRBV3-2) to TRBJ2-1, with TRBD1 matching 9 bases. The V segment lost 3 bases and the J segment 3 bases; nucleotides outside the gene matches: 3. This CDR3 contains 15 residues. Looked up from germline, CDR1 is LGHDT and CDR2 is YNNKEL (reference sequence). CDR3 protein: CASSHLGQGYNEQFF. The DNA for the CDR3 is TGTGCCAGCAGCCATCTGGGACAGGGCTACAATGAGCAGTTCTTC.

The gene calls are TRBV4-1 and TRBJ2-2, with D perhaps being TRBD1 or TRBD2 (5 bases each). Germline-derived CDR1 and CDR2 are MGHRA and YSYEKL. The V gene lost 0 bases and the J gene lost 1 base, with 9 bases spanning the gap. The CDR3 length is 16 residues. The DNA of the CDR3 is TGCGCCAGCAGCCAAGAGGGACCGAGGAACACCGGGGAGCTGTTTTTT. As protein: CASSQEGPRNTGELFF.

As DNA, the CDR3 is TGTGCCAGCAGTCCACAGGTCTCAAGACGGACAGCGAACACTGAAGCTTTCTTT. It codes for CASSPQVSRRTANTEAFF. V is TRBV6-6 and J is TRBJ1-1; D perhaps matches TRBD1 (6 bases). Per germline, CDR1 MNHNY and CDR2 SVGAGI (reference sequence). Trimming cost V 5 bases and J 1 base, with 23 bases left between them. CDR3 size: 18 residues.

J is TRBJ2-3 and V is TRBV2; 8 bases fit TRBD1. V gave up 6 bases and J gave up 4 bases; unmatched junction bases: 3. This CDR3 is built from 13 residues. CDR1 SNHLY and CDR2 FYNNEI come from the germline V gene. The CDR3: CASRRQGSDTQYF. In nucleotides, the CDR3 is TGTGCCAGCAGGAGACAGGGGTCAGATACGCAGTATTTT.

The CDR3 is CASSHLAFGYTF. The CDR3 DNA is TGTGCCAGCAGCCACTTGGCATTTGGCTACACCTTC. J is TRBJ1-2 and V is TRBV4-2, with D unresolved. V gave up 3 bases and J gave up 7 bases, with 9 bases separating them. The CDR3 runs to 12 residues. Germline CDR1 reads LGHNA; CDR2 reads YNFKEQ.

The rearrangement links TRBV5-4 to TRBJ2-3, with 8 bases identical to TRBD2. V shed 4 bases, J shed 2 bases, and the junction held 15 bases outside the gene matches. This CDR3 region has 18 residues. CDR1 is SGHNT and CDR2 is YYREEE in the germline V gene (reference sequence). CDR3 in amino acids: CASSPGGTSGQSTDTQYF. CDR3 sequence (DNA): TGTGCCAGCAGCCCTGGGGGCACTAGCGGCCAATCCACAGATACGCAGTATTTT.

This chain connects TRBV27 to TRBJ1-1; D possibly corresponds to TRBD1 (5 bases). Germline CDR1 MNHEY, CDR2 SMNVEV (reference sequence). This CDR3 is built from 14 residues. The V gene lost 3 bases and the J gene lost 3 bases, with 11 bases spanning the gap. In DNA form, the CDR3 reads TGTGCCAGCAGTTTCTCTAGGGACTACACTGAAGCTTTCTTT. Its protein product is CASSFSRDYTEAFF.

The chain links TRBV4-1 to TRBJ2-1; TRBD2 matches at 9 bases. The junction had 10 bases not matched to a gene; V was cut back by 4 bases and J by 6 bases. Germline CDR1 is MGHRA and CDR2 is YSYEKL. The CDR3 contains 16 residues. The CDR3, as DNA: TGCGCCAGCAGCCCCCATGGGAGCGGGGGGATCAATGAGCAGTTCTTC. This gives the protein CASSPHGSGGINEQFF.

This chain uses TRBV10-2 with TRBJ1-2; D uncertain. Trimming removed 0 bases from V and 4 bases from J, with 6 bases in between. Germline loops: CDR1 WSHSY, CDR2 SAAADI. There are 13 residues in the CDR3. The CDR3 region has the DNA TGCGCCAGCAGTGAGTCGATGGCCTATGGCTACACCTTC. Its translation is CASSESMAYGYTF.